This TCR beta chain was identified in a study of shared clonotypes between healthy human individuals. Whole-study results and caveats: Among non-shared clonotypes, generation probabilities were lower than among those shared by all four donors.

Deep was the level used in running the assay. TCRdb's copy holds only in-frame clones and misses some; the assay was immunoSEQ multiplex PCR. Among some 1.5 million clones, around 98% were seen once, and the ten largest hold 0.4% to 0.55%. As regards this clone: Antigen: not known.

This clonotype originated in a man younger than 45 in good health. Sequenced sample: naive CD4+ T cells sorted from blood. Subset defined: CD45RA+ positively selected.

In nucleotides, the CDR3 is TGTGCCAGGCACCGGGCCCCTAACTATGGCTACACCTTC. Translation gives CARHRAPNYGYTF. The chain employs TRBV21-1 and TRBJ1-2. TRBV21-1 is an annotated pseudogene. CDR3 size: 13 residues.